Included here is one TCR beta chain sequence, with context. This entry is derived from a study of blood T cell repertoires in COVID-19. The assay was immunoSEQ multiplex PCR, and TCRdb's table has in-frame clones only and misses some. The sample carries 250,000 to 350,000 clones, about 88% recorded once. Germline CDR1 is LGHDT and CDR2 is YNNKEL (reference sequence). Trimming left V 0 bases short and J 13 bases short, with 16 bases between. This CDR3 spans 14 amino acids. This rearrangement joins TRBV3-1 (or the pseudogene TRBV3-2) to TRBJ2-1, with D tentatively TRBD2 (6 bases). The TCR comes from a human donor with COVID-19, enrolled during active disease. The donor label of this sample is uncertain. What was sequenced was peripheral blood. In nucleotides, the CDR3 is TGTGCCAGCAGCCAAGATGGGGGAGCGGGTTACCAGTTCTTC. Amino acids: CASSQDGGAGYQFF.